This TCR beta chain was sequenced during a study of T-cell reconstitution after alpha-beta-depleted transplantation in children. General study points: Two months or so post-transplant, alpha-beta T cells reportedly derived from several hundred expanded graft clones. From newly produced T cells came most of the T-cell counts and diversity one year after transplant. In some patients, recipient T cells and intrathymic progenitors surviving conditioning explained high day-60 diversity.

About this clonotype: No antigen is known for it.

This CDR3 contains 12 residues. CDR1 and CDR2 (germline): MGHDK, SYGVNS. Trimming removed 5 bases from V and 5 bases from J, with 6 bases in between. For TCRbeta, the library was prepared with unique molecular identifiers. TCRdb reprocessed the PCR reads with MiXCR, giving one entry per CDR3 protein. Here the sample spans 130,000 to 150,000 distinct CDR3 sequences, more than 8% being singletons. The sample was PBMCs, mostly from graft donor cells, taken 180 days after TCRalphabeta/CD19-depleted stem cell transplant. This clonotype was obtained from a female patient aged 2-10 years who had a stem cell transplant for congenital amegakaryocytic thrombocytopenia, so the T cells may come from the graft donor. The V call is TRBV25-1, the J call TRBJ2-2; D uncertain. The DNA of the CDR3 is TGTGCCAGCAGTATAAGAACCGGGGAGCTGTTTTTT. Its protein is CASSIRTGELFF.